The 24 T cell receptor beta chains listed next were all sequenced from one sample in a study of blood T cell repertoires in COVID-19 (dated by TCRdb to the early 2020s). The library relied on the immunoSEQ multiplex PCR assay. Imported from immuneACCESS, the table was reduced by TCRdb to in-frame sequences with V and J called. These copies leave out some clones; in studies compared against another copy, an unresolved V gene accounts for under half, and the cause of the remainder is not known. This sample holds some 70,000 clones; around 80% were observed only once. Less than 15% of the sample goes to the ten largest clones. The specimen sequenced was peripheral blood. Every receptor here comes from a human donor in a cohort sampled during active COVID-19.

V usage is TRBV15 and J usage is TRBJ1-2; 8 nucleotides match TRBD1. Germline V lookup: CDR1 LNHNV, CDR2 YYDKDF (reference sequence). V shed 1 base and J 5 bases; nucleotides not matched to a gene: 6. The CDR3 loop spans 15 amino acids. The CDR3 spells CATSRGGQGEYGYTF. For the CDR3, the DNA is TGTGCCACCAGCAGAGGAGGACAGGGAGAATATGGCTACACCTTC.

Regarding this clone: Other nucleotide sequences in the sample specify the same CDR3. V usage is TRBV6-5 and J usage is TRBJ2-3, with D possibly TRBD1 on 6 matching bases. Trimming stripped 6 bases from V and 1 base from J, with 8 bases between. This CDR3 has 13 amino acids. Germline V lookup: CDR1 MNHEY, CDR2 SVGAGI. The DNA for the CDR3 is TGTGCCAGCAGACCAGGGGGCACAGATACGCAGTATTTT. Protein: CASRPGGTDTQYF.

The V gene is TRBV24-1, the J gene TRBJ2-5; TRBD1 matches at 12 bases. Germline V gives CDR1 KGHDR, CDR2 SFDVKD. After removal of 3 bases from V and 5 bases from J, the junction contained 3 bases not matched to a gene. The length of the CDR3 is 15 residues. CDR3 bases: TGTGCCACCAGTGATCGGGGACAGGGGGCGGAGACCCAGTACTTC. Translating gives CATSDRGQGAETQYF.

J is TRBJ1-5 and V is TRBV28; D uncertain. CDR3 length equals 16 residues. Germline V lookup: CDR1 MDHEN, CDR2 SYDVKM. Trimming stripped 4 bases from V and 11 bases from J, with 24 bases between. CDR3 in DNA: TGTGCCAGCAGTTCCCTCGGGAGCTATTTGGGATCGGCCCAGCATTTT. Translating gives CASSSLGSYLGSAQHF.

V is TRBV7-3 and J is TRBJ2-1, with D perhaps matching TRBD2 (6 bases). Trimming pared 4 bases from V and 13 bases from J, leaving 8 bases between. Germline lookup yields CDR1 SGHTA and CDR2 FQGTGA. The CDR3 is 10 amino acids. The CDR3 nucleotides read TGTGCCAGCAGCTCGGGACTTCAGTTCTTC. This encodes CASSSGLQFF.

This clone has only a few counts. The V call is TRBV6-6, the J call TRBJ1-6; D is unclear. V lost 11 bases and J lost 10, with 18 bases in between. The CDR3 consists of 13 residues. Germline CDR1 and CDR2: MNHNY and SVGAGI (reference sequence). This CDR3 reads CAGRLAGTSPLHF. CDR3 nucleotides: TGTGCCGGGAGATTGGCAGGTACCTCACCCCTCCACTTT.

The rearrangement links TRBV14 to TRBJ1-4; D unresolved. CDR3 size: 14 residues. CDR1 and CDR2 from the germline V gene are SGHDN and FVKESK. V lost 6 bases and J lost 7, with 15 bases in between. CDR3 loop: CASSLSGDGEKLFF. In DNA form, the CDR3 reads TGTGCCAGCAGTCTTAGCGGAGACGGTGAAAAACTGTTTTTT.

The CDR3 loop reads CASSRGTGMDQPQHF. For the CDR3, the DNA is TGTGCCAGTAGTAGGGGGACAGGGATGGATCAGCCCCAGCATTTT. The J gene is TRBJ1-5, the V gene TRBV19; 9 bases agree with TRBD1. The CDR3 runs to 15 residues. V lost 4 bases and J lost 5; bases outside the gene matches: 6. The germline gives CDR1 LNHDA, CDR2 SQIVND (reference sequence).

This chain joins TRBV11-2 and TRBJ2-5; 11 bases are a match to TRBD1. Germline assignment: CDR1 SGHAT and CDR2 FQNNGV. V trimming: 5 bases; J trimming: 5 bases; junction bases outside the gene matches: 4. The CDR3 extends over 14 amino acids. The CDR3 coding sequence is TGTGCCAGCAGCCAGGACAGGGGGCCGGAGACCCAGTACTTC. Its protein is CASSQDRGPETQYF.

The CDR3 protein is CASSPGATGLAFF. The CDR3 DNA follows: TGTGCCAGCTCACCCGGGGCGACAGGGTTGGCTTTCTTT. The rearrangement uses TRBV18 and TRBJ1-1; 7 bases agree with TRBD1. V lost 3 bases and J lost 11; bases outside the gene matches: 9. Per the germline V gene, CDR1 is KGHSH and CDR2 is LQKENI. The CDR3 length is 13 residues.

The chain carries TRBV5-1 and TRBJ1-3; TRBD1 might be the D (6 bases). With 4 bases removed from V and 0 bases from J, the gap between germline ends came to 17 bases. This CDR3 comprises 17 residues. Germline V CDR1 and CDR2: SGHRS, YFSETQ. The CDR3 protein is CASSPQIGGGSGNTIYF. CDR3 sequence (DNA): TGCGCCAGCAGCCCACAGATTGGGGGCGGCTCTGGAAACACCATATATTTT.

The chain couples TRBV5-5 to TRBJ1-5; D is unclear. CDR1 is SGHKS and CDR2 is YYEKEE in the germline V gene (reference sequence). This CDR3 is built from 12 residues. Trimming removed 5 bases from V and 1 base from J, with 4 bases in between. The CDR3 loop reads CASSQSNQPQHF. The CDR3 DNA sequence: TGTGCCAGCAGTCAGAGCAATCAGCCCCAGCATTTT.

The gene calls are TRBV5-4 and TRBJ2-1; D is possibly TRBD1 (6 bases). Between the trimmed V and J ends, which lost 7 bases and 6 bases, there was a span of 17 bases. The length of the CDR3 is 14 residues. Germline CDR1 is SGHNT and CDR2 is YYREEE (reference sequence). The CDR3 loop reads CASGGHLRINEQFF. The CDR3 region has the DNA TGTGCCAGCGGGGGACACCTCAGGATCAATGAGCAGTTCTTC.

DNA for the CDR3: TGTGCCAGCAGTTACGATGACAGGGGTATCCACGAGCAGTACGTC. It codes for CASSYDDRGIHEQYV. The V gene is TRBV6-5, the J gene TRBJ2-7; 8 bases are shared with TRBD1. Germline assignment: CDR1 MNHEY and CDR2 SVGAGI. CDR3 length: 15 amino acids. Trimming at V came to 2 bases and at J to 5 bases, leaving 8 bases not matched to a gene.

V gene TRBV6-1 combines with J gene TRBJ2-7; a possible D gene is TRBD1 (6 bases). The CDR3 has 16 amino acids. The germline V and J ends were trimmed by 2 bases and 0 bases, with 14 bases remaining between them. Germline lookup yields CDR1 MNHNS and CDR2 SASEGT. The CDR3 sequence is CASSERQARSSYEQYV. CDR3 coding DNA: TGTGCCAGCAGTGAAAGACAGGCAAGGAGCTCCTACGAGCAGTACGTC.

The chain links TRBV11-3 to TRBJ2-3, with 8 nucleotides matching TRBD1. The CDR3 has 14 amino acids. Germline V gene lookup returns CDR1 SGHNT and CDR2 YENEEA. Unmatched junction bases numbered 4, after V lost 5 bases and J lost 3 bases. The CDR3 nucleotides are TGTGCCAGCAGCCAGGGGGCAACGACAGATACGCAGTATTTT. This gives the protein CASSQGATTDTQYF.

V usage is TRBV24-1 and J usage is TRBJ2-1, with 7 bases fitting TRBD2. The trim removed 3 bases at V and 4 bases at J, leaving 14 bases unmatched. Germline V gene lookup returns CDR1 KGHDR and CDR2 SFDVKD. The length of the CDR3 is 18 residues. CDR3 nucleotides: TGTGCCACCAGTGATGTGGCCGCCTTCGGGCGGGGGTACAATGAGCAGTTCTTC. Its translation: CATSDVAAFGRGYNEQFF.

DNA for the CDR3: TGCGCCAGCAGCTCCTCAGACAGGGATAGGAACGAGCAGTACTTC. Translating gives CASSSSDRDRNEQYF. This chain connects TRBV4-1 to TRBJ2-7; 7 nucleotides agree with TRBD1. V shed 5 bases, J shed 5 bases, and the junction held 12 bases outside the gene matches. The CDR3 has 15 amino acids. The germline V gene encodes CDR1 MGHRA and CDR2 YSYEKL.

The rearrangement uses TRBV4-3 and TRBJ2-7; 8 nucleotides agree with TRBD1. Trimming at V came to 4 bases and at J to 0 bases, leaving 2 bases not matched to a gene. This CDR3 contains 14 residues. Germline assignment: CDR1 LGHNA and CDR2 YSLEER. The CDR3 DNA reads TGCGCCAGCAGCCGGGACAGGAGCTCCTACGAGCAGTACTTC. Its translation: CASSRDRSSYEQYF.

The genes are TRBV6-5 and TRBJ2-7; TRBD1 matches at 7 bases. From germline, CDR1 is MNHEY and CDR2 SVGAGI. The CDR3 runs 14 residues. Germline trimming cut 5 bases from V and 6 bases from J; bases unmatched to any gene: 10. The DNA of the CDR3 is TGTGCCAGCAGTACAGACAGGGTTCGGGTCGAGCAGTACTTC. It yields the protein CASSTDRVRVEQYF.

The CDR3: CSASETGGNYGYTF. CDR3 coding DNA: TGCAGTGCTAGTGAGACAGGGGGCAACTATGGCTACACCTTC. This rearrangement joins TRBV20-1 to TRBJ1-2; 10 nucleotides line up with TRBD1. Germline assignment: CDR1 DFQATT and CDR2 SNEGSKA (reference sequence). The CDR3 is made up of 14 amino acids. V lost 3 bases to trimming and J lost 2 bases; unmatched junction nucleotides: 3.

The CDR3 region is CATSDSRGEDTEAFF. For the CDR3, the DNA is TGTGCCACCAGTGACTCCAGGGGTGAGGACACTGAAGCTTTCTTT. The chain recombines TRBV24-1 with TRBJ1-1, with D perhaps TRBD1 (6 bases). The CDR3 extends over 15 amino acids. Germline CDR1 reads KGHDR; CDR2 reads SFDVKD. Trimming left V 4 bases short and J 3 bases short, with 14 bases between.

This clone has just a few counts. The chain couples TRBV18 to TRBJ1-5, with 10 positions matching TRBD1. Germline V gene lookup returns CDR1 KGHSH and CDR2 LQKENI. The CDR3 consists of 16 residues. V was clipped by 4 bases and J by 4 bases; unmatched bases: 7. The CDR3 sequence: CASSRSLGQGNQPQHF. CDR3 coding DNA: TGTGCCAGCTCACGGAGCCTGGGACAGGGGAATCAGCCCCAGCATTTT. Full variable domain (remainder filled in from reference TRBV18 and TRBJ1-5): NAGVMQNPRHLVRRRGQEARLRCSPMKGHSHVYWYRQLPEEGLKFMVYLQKENIIDESGMPKERFSAEFPKEGPSILRIQQVVRGDSAAYFCASSRSLGQGNQPQHFGDGTRLSIL.

This clone was detected a few times. As DNA, the CDR3 is TGTGCCAGCAGTTCCTCATACAGCACTGAAGCTTTCTTT. Translated: CASSSSYSTEAFF. The J gene is TRBJ1-1, the V gene TRBV6-2 or TRBV6-3; no reliable D call. This CDR3 comprises 13 residues. The germline V gene encodes CDR1 MNHEY and CDR2 SVGEGT. The ends were cut back, 4 bases at V and 4 bases at J, with 10 bases in the middle.